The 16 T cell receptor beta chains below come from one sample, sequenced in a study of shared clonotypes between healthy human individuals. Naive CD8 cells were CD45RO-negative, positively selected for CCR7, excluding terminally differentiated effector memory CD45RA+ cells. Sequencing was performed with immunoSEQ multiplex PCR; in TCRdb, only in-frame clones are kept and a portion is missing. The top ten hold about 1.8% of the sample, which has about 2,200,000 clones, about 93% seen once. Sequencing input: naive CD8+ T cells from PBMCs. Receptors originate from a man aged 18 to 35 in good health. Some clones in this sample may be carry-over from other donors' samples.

In DNA form, the CDR3 reads TGTGCCAGCGGGCGGACGGGTATTGCGGAGCAGTACTTC. Encoded protein: CASGRTGIAEQYF. V is TRBV28 and J is TRBJ2-7, with D hard to call. Germline CDR1 reads MDHEN; CDR2 reads SYDVKM. The CDR3 runs to 13 residues. Trimming removed 8 bases at V and 7 bases at J, with 18 bases between.

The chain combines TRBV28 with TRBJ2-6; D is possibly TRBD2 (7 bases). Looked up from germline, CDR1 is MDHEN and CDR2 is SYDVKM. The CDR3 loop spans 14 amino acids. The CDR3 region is CAVGGPGGANVLTF. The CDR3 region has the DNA TGTGCTGTCGGGGGGCCTGGAGGGGCCAACGTCCTGACTTTC. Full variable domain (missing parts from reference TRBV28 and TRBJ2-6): DVKVTQSSRYLVKRTGEKVFLECVQDMDHENMFWYRQDPGLGLRLIYFSYDVKMKEKGDIPEGYSVSREKKERFSLILESASTNQTSMYLCAVGGPGGANVLTFGAGSRLTVL.

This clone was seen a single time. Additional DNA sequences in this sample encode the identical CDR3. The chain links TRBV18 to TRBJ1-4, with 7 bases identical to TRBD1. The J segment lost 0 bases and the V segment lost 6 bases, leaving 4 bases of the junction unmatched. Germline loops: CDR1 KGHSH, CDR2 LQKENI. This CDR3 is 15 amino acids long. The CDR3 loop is CASSPGQSTNEKLFF. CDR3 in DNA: TGTGCCAGCTCGCCGGGACAGTCAACTAATGAAAAACTGTTTTTT.

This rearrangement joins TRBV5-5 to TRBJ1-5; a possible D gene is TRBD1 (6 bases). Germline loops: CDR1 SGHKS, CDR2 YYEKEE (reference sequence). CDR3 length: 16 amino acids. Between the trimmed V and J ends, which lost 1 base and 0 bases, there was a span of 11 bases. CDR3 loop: CASSLRSGASNQPQHF. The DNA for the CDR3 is TGTGCCAGCAGCTTGAGGTCAGGGGCTAGCAATCAGCCCCAGCATTTT.

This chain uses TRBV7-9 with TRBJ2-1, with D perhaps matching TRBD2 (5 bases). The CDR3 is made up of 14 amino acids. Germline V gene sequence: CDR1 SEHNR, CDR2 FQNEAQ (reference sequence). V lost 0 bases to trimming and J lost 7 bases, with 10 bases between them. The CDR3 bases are TGTGCCAGCAGCTTAGCGAGGGCGGGTAATGAGCAGTTCTTC. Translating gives CASSLARAGNEQFF.

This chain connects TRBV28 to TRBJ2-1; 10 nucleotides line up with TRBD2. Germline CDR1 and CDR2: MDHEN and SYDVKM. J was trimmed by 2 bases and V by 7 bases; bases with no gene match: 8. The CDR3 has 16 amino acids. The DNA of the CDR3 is TGTGCCAGCAATAAAGCGGGAGGGTACCCCTACAATGAGCAGTTCTTC. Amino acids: CASNKAGGYPYNEQFF.

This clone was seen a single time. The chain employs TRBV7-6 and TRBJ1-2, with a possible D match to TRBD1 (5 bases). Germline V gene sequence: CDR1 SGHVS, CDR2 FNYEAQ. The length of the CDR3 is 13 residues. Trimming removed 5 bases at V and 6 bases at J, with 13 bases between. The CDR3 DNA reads TGTGCCAGCAGCACCTCCAGGGCCGATGGCTACACCTTC. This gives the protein CASSTSRADGYTF.

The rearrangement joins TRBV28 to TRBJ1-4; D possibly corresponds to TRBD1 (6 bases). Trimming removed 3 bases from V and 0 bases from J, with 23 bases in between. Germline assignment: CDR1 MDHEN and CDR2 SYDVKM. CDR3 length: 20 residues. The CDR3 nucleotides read TGTGCCAGCAGTTTCCCCAGGTCAGGGGCCGTACCTGCAACTAATGAAAAACTGTTTTTT. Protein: CASSFPRSGAVPATNEKLFF.

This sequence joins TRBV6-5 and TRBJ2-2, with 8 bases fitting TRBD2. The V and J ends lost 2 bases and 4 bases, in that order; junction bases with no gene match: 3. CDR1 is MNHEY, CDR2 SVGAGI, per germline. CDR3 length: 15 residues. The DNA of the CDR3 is TGTGCCAGCAGTTACAAGCGGGAGAGCACCGGGGAGCTGTTTTTT. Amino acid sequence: CASSYKRESTGELFF.

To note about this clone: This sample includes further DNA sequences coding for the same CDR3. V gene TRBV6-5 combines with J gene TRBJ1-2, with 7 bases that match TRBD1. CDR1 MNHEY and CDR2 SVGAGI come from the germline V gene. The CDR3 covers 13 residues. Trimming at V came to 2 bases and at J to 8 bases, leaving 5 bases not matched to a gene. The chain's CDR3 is CASSYRTGVGYTF. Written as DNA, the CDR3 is TGTGCCAGCAGTTACAGGACAGGTGTCGGCTACACCTTC.

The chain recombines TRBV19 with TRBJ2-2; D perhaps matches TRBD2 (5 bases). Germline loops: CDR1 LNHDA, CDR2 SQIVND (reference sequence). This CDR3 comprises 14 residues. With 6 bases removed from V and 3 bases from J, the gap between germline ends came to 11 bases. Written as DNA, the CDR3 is TGTGCCAGTAGCCCAGCGGTGTACACCGGGGAGCTGTTTTTT. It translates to CASSPAVYTGELFF. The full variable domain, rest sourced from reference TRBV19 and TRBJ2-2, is DGGITQSPKYLFRKEGQNVTLSCEQNLNHDAMYWYRQDPGQGLRLIYYSQIVNDFQKGDIAEGYSVSREKKESFPLTVTSAQKNPTAFYLCASSPAVYTGELFFGEGSRLTVL.

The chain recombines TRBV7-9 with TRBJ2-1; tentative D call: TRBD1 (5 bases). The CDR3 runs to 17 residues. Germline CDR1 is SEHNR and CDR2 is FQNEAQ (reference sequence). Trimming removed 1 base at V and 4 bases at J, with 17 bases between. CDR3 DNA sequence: TGTGCCAGCAGCTTAGTACGGGCAGGGCTTACATACAATGAGCAGTTCTTC. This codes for CASSLVRAGLTYNEQFF.

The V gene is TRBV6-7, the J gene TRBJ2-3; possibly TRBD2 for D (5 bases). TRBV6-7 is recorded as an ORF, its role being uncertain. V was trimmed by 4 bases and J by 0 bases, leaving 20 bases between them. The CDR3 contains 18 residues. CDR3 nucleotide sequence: TGTGCCAGCAGTTTCCCGAGCAGGCCTTGGAGGAGCACAGATACGCAGTATTTT. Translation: CASSFPSRPWRSTDTQYF.

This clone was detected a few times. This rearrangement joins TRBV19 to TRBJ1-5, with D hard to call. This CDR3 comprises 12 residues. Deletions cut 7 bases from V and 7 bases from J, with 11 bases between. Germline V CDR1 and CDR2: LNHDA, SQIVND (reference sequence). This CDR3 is CASTPFGQPQHF. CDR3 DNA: TGTGCCAGTACCCCCTTTGGGCAGCCCCAGCATTTT.

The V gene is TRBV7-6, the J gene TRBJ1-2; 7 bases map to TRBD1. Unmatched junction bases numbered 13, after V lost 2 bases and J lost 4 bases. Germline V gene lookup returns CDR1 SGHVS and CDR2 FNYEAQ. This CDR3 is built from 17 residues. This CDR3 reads CASSLSPGTDRSYGYTF. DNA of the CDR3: TGTGCCAGCAGCTTAAGTCCAGGGACAGATCGCTCCTATGGCTACACCTTC.

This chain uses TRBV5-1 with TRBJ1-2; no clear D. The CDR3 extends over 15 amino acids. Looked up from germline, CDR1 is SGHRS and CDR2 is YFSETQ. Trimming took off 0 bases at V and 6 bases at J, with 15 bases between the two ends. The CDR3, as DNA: TGCGCCAGCAGCTTGGGGGTCGGTTTTTGGAATGGCTACACCTTC. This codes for CASSLGVGFWNGYTF.